Below are 25 T cell receptor beta chains sequenced from a single sample in a study of blood T cell repertoires in COVID-19. Assay: immunoSEQ multiplex PCR; the TCRdb copy retains only in-frame clones and omits some. The table has 300,000 to 450,000 clones, approximately 91% seen once; the top ten hold 1%. Material for sequencing was PBMCs or T cells enriched from blood (not recorded which). Receptors were obtained from a woman in her 30s who had been exposed to COVID-19.

This clone was picked up a small number of times. CDR3 in DNA: TGTGCCAGCAGCCAGCTAAGGGACAGGGCTGATTCACCCCTCCACTTT. Translated: CASSQLRDRADSPLHF. This chain links TRBV4-2 with TRBJ1-6; 9 bases match TRBD1. Per the germline V gene, CDR1 is LGHNA and CDR2 is YNFKEQ. CDR3 length: 16 residues. After removal of 3 bases from V and 8 bases from J, the junction contained 8 bases not matched to a gene.

This clone was counted a few times. This rearrangement joins TRBV28 to TRBJ1-5; TRBD1 matches at 7 bases. Germline V lookup: CDR1 MDHEN, CDR2 SYDVKM. V lost 3 bases, J lost 6 bases, and 5 bases stayed unmatched. This CDR3 contains 14 residues. CDR3 loop: CASSLTGRTQPQHF. The CDR3 DNA is TGTGCCAGCAGTTTGACAGGGCGTACTCAGCCCCAGCATTTT.

The chain links TRBV24-1 to TRBJ2-1, with 7 positions matching TRBD1. This CDR3 contains 15 residues. V gave up 1 base and J gave up 5 bases; unmatched junction bases: 4. Germline values: CDR1 KGHDR, CDR2 SFDVKD. DNA for the CDR3: TGTGCCACCAGTGATTTTAGACAGGGACACAATGAGCAGTTCTTC. This codes for CATSDFRQGHNEQFF.

J is TRBJ2-1 and V is TRBV9; possible D gene TRBD2, 5 bases. This CDR3 has 14 residues. V gave up 0 bases and J gave up 5 bases, with 9 bases separating them. The V gene's germline CDR1 is SGDLS and CDR2 YYNGEE. The CDR3: CASSVGPGNNEQFF. The CDR3 DNA follows: TGTGCCAGCAGCGTAGGTCCGGGGAACAATGAGCAGTTCTTC. The full variable domain, rest sourced from reference TRBV9 and TRBJ2-1, is DSGVTQTPKHLITATGQRVTLRCSPRSGDLSVYWYQQSLDQGLQFLIQYYNGEERAKGNILERFSAQQFPDLHSELNLSSLELGDSALYFCASSVGPGNNEQFFGPGTRLTVL.

This CDR3 reads CASSPGSNQPQHF. The CDR3 coding sequence is TGCGCCAGCAGCCCAGGTAGCAATCAGCCCCAGCATTTT. The chain joins TRBV10-2 to TRBJ1-5; D unclear. This CDR3 is built from 13 residues. Germline CDR1 reads WSHSY; CDR2 reads SAAADI. V was pared by 6 bases and J by 0 bases, with 6 bases between.

There are a few counts of this clone. V is TRBV12-3 or TRBV12-4 and J is TRBJ1-5; D is unresolved. The CDR3 has 13 amino acids. V lost 7 bases and J lost 6, with 13 bases in between. The CDR3 DNA follows: TGTGCCAGCACCCTCAGAGGAGGTCAGCCCCAGCATTTT. This codes for CASTLRGGQPQHF.

The CDR3 DNA is TGCGCCAGCAGTCCACTAGCGGACTCCTACAATGAGCAGTTCTTC. It translates to CASSPLADSYNEQFF. The gene calls are TRBV10-1 and TRBJ2-1; 8 bases line up with TRBD2. The germline V gene has CDR1 WNHNN and CDR2 SYGVQD (reference sequence). This CDR3 contains 15 residues. Trimming removed 5 bases from V and 0 bases from J; junction bases left unmatched: 3.

The rearrangement links TRBV28 to TRBJ2-7; 9 bases fit TRBD1. V lost 4 bases, J lost 1 base, and 14 bases stayed unmatched. The CDR3 has 18 residues. The V gene's germline CDR1 is MDHEN and CDR2 SYDVKM. The DNA for the CDR3 is TGTGCCAGCAGTTCGACTCAAAACAGGGGGCTCAAATCCTACGAGCAGTACTTC. Translation gives CASSSTQNRGLKSYEQYF.

This chain uses TRBV19 with TRBJ1-5; unclear D gene. Looked up from germline, CDR1 is LNHDA and CDR2 is SQIVND (reference sequence). CDR3 size: 16 residues. Deletions cut 11 bases from V and 0 bases from J, with 20 bases between. In DNA form, the CDR3 reads TGTGCCGCAGCGATGACGGGTGAGCATAGCAATCAGCCCCAGCATTTT. This translates into CAAAMTGEHSNQPQHF. Full variable domain (rest looked up from reference TRBV19 and TRBJ1-5): DGGITQSPKYLFRKEGQNVTLSCEQNLNHDAMYWYRQDPGQGLRLIYYSQIVNDFQKGDIAEGYSVSREKKESFPLTVTSAQKNPTAFYLCAAAMTGEHSNQPQHFGDGTRLSIL.

The chain links TRBV6-5 to TRBJ1-2; 10 nucleotides agree with TRBD1. Germline V gene data show CDR1 as MNHEY and CDR2 as SVGAGI. With V trimmed by 7 bases and J by 6 bases, 5 bases remained unmatched. The CDR3 is 13 amino acids. The chain's CDR3 is CASNPGQGNGYTF. The CDR3 DNA reads TGTGCCAGCAACCCGGGACAGGGGAATGGCTACACCTTC.

The rearrangement joins TRBV19 to TRBJ2-2, with D possibly being TRBD2 (6 bases). Germline loops: CDR1 LNHDA, CDR2 SQIVND (reference sequence). The V end lost 6 bases, the J end lost 6 bases, and 8 bases lay between the germline ends. The CDR3 totals 12 residues. The CDR3 sequence: CASRPGAGELFF. The CDR3 DNA follows: TGTGCCAGTAGGCCGGGGGCCGGGGAGCTGTTTTTT.

The V gene is TRBV19, the J gene TRBJ2-3; the D is unclear. This CDR3 is built from 14 residues. Germline V gene lookup returns CDR1 LNHDA and CDR2 SQIVND (reference sequence). Between the trimmed V and J ends, which lost 11 bases and 3 bases, there was a span of 18 bases. The CDR3 loop reads CASRPLITTDTQYF. CDR3 coding DNA: TGTGCCTCTCGCCCCTTAATCACTACAGATACGCAGTATTTT.

This chain links TRBV3-1 (or the pseudogene TRBV3-2) with TRBJ2-5; D gene unclear. Trimming left V 5 bases short and J 5 bases short, with 21 bases between. Germline-derived CDR1 and CDR2 are LGHDT and YNNKEL (reference sequence). The CDR3 has 16 residues. The CDR3 sequence: CASSTSRKVIPETQYF. Here the CDR3 DNA reads TGTGCCAGCAGCACCTCTAGGAAGGTTATTCCGGAGACCCAGTACTTC.

The V call is TRBV7-9, the J call TRBJ1-2, with TRBD1 matching over 9 bases. This CDR3 has 13 residues. V gave up 5 bases and J gave up 7 bases; unmatched junction bases: 5. Germline V gives CDR1 SEHNR, CDR2 FQNEAQ (reference sequence). CDR3 DNA sequence: TGTGCCAGCAGCCTCGGGACAGGGACTGGCTACACCTTC. Translating gives CASSLGTGTGYTF.

The J gene is TRBJ2-2, the V gene TRBV10-1; D is possibly TRBD2 (6 bases). This CDR3 region has 13 residues. CDR1 and CDR2 (germline): WNHNN, SYGVQD (reference sequence). Trimming pared 6 bases from V and 6 bases from J, leaving 11 bases between. The CDR3 DNA reads as TGCGCCAGCAGCGCACTAGCAGCCGGGGAGCTGTTTTTT. Protein: CASSALAAGELFF.

The J gene is TRBJ1-1, the V gene TRBV2; D is unclear. Germline CDR1 SNHLY, CDR2 FYNNEI. Trimming removed 4 bases from V and 1 base from J, with 4 bases in between. The CDR3 runs 12 residues. In DNA form, the CDR3 reads TGTGCCAGCAGTGCAGGGAACACTGAAGCTTTCTTT. Translation: CASSAGNTEAFF.

Concerning this clone itself: Other DNA sequences in the sample encode the same CDR3. The rearrangement joins TRBV27 to TRBJ2-3; maybe TRBD1 (6 bases). Between the trimmed V and J ends, which lost 3 bases and 6 bases, there was a span of 10 bases. The CDR3 length is 13 residues. Per the germline V gene, CDR1 is MNHEY and CDR2 is SMNVEV (reference sequence). The CDR3 DNA reads TGTGCCAGCAGTTTGAGTAGGGGGGATACGCAGTATTTT. It encodes CASSLSRGDTQYF.

The V call is TRBV7-9, the J call TRBJ2-7, with 10 bases that match TRBD1. Trimming removed 1 base from V and 5 bases from J; junction bases left unmatched: 5. CDR1 SEHNR and CDR2 FQNEAQ come from the germline V gene (reference sequence). The CDR3 is 15 amino acids. The CDR3 reads CASSLGRDRGDEQYF. CDR3 nucleotides: TGTGCCAGCAGCTTAGGGAGGGACAGGGGCGACGAGCAGTACTTC.

The chain is built from TRBV2 and TRBJ1-2, with a tentative D call TRBD1 (5 bases). V lost 8 bases, J lost 0 bases, and 19 bases lay in between. This CDR3 spans 16 amino acids. Germline CDR1 and CDR2: SNHLY and FYNNEI. CDR3 in DNA: TGTGCCAGCCCCCCTACTGGGCAGGGCCCTAACTATGGCTACACCTTC. Encoded protein: CASPPTGQGPNYGYTF.

This chain joins TRBV28 and TRBJ2-1, with a tentative D call TRBD2 (5 bases). This CDR3 spans 13 amino acids. V lost 5 bases and J 10 bases, leaving 15 bases between the germline ends. CDR1 and CDR2 (germline): MDHEN, SYDVKM. CDR3 bases: TGTGCCAGCAGTACCCCGCCCCGCGGGGAGCAGTTCTTC. It codes for CASSTPPRGEQFF.

This clone appeared a single time. The chain is built from TRBV1 and TRBJ1-5; the table's D call TRBD1 went unverified against the DNA. TRBV1 is designated a pseudogene. The CDR3 covers 13 residues. The CDR3 here is CTSEQGPNQPQHF. CDR3 in DNA: TGCACCAGCGAACAGGGGCCTAATCAGCCCCAGCATTTT.

The chain uses TRBV28 and TRBJ2-7; 10 nucleotides match TRBD1. The germline V gene has CDR1 MDHEN and CDR2 SYDVKM. The CDR3 runs 13 residues. With V trimmed by 6 bases and J by 5 bases, 4 bases remained unmatched. CDR3 amino acids: CASSPGQGDEQYF. The CDR3, as DNA: TGTGCCAGCAGCCCAGGACAGGGGGACGAGCAGTACTTC. The entire variable domain, with the rest obtained from reference TRBV28 and TRBJ2-7, is as follows: DVKVTQSSRYLVKRTGEKVFLECVQDMDHENMFWYRQDPGLGLRLIYFSYDVKMKEKGDIPEGYSVSREKKERFSLILESASTNQTSMYLCASSPGQGDEQYFGPGTRLTVT.

The V call is TRBV28, the J call TRBJ1-6, with TRBD1 identical over 7 bases. CDR1 MDHEN and CDR2 SYDVKM come from the germline V gene. Losses at the gene ends were 6 bases for V and 8 bases for J; bases not matched to a gene: 13. The CDR3 has 16 amino acids. The CDR3 sequence is CASRTHRDSAYSPLHF. The CDR3 DNA sequence: TGTGCCAGCAGAACCCACCGGGACAGCGCTTATTCACCCCTCCACTTT.

This chain uses TRBV11-3 with TRBJ2-3; 14 bases agree with TRBD2. V dropped 5 bases and J dropped 4; count of bases not matched to a gene: 5. This CDR3 contains 16 residues. Germline CDR1 SGHNT, CDR2 YENEEA. CDR3 bases: TGTGCCAGCAGCCCGGGACTAGCGGGAGAAGCAGATACGCAGTATTTT. Translation: CASSPGLAGEADTQYF.

In the case of this clone: The junction shows a germline mismatch at one end, possibly a read error. This chain connects TRBV3-1 (or the pseudogene TRBV3-2) to TRBJ1-5; the D gene is possibly TRBD1 (5 bases). CDR1 and CDR2 from the germline V gene are LGHDT and YNNKEL (reference sequence). The CDR3 sequence is 14 residues long. In DNA form, the CDR3 reads TGTGCCAGCAGTCAAGGCTCAGGGTATCAGCCCCAGCATTTT. Amino acid sequence: CASSQGSGYQPQHF.